A single sample gave rise to the 21 T cell receptor beta chains below, sequenced in a study of CD8+ T cells in alopecia areata. Treatment meaning: oral pan-JAK inhibitor, 5-10 mg twice daily. RNA extraction and reverse transcription yielded cDNA as sequencing template. Some clones are missing from TCRdb's copy, which holds only in-frame ones; the method was immunoSEQ multiplex PCR. The sample consists of 90,000 or so clones, 40% to 50% of them appearing once. The sample consisted of CD8+ T cells sorted from blood, taken at week 24, from a patient treated with tofacitinib. These receptors originate from a human donor with alopecia areata.

This clone appeared a few times. An end of the junction does not agree with germline; a read error may underlie this. The identical CDR3 is also encoded by other nucleotide sequences in the sample. The chain recombines TRBV5-1 with TRBJ1-1, with 9 bases identical to TRBD1. Germline V gene lookup returns CDR1 SGHRS and CDR2 YFSETQ. The CDR3 is 15 residues long. The CDR3: CASSLIQGANTEAFF. CDR3 in DNA: TGTGCCAGCAGCTTGATACAGGGGGCCAACACTGAAGCTTTCTTT.

The chain recombines TRBV30 with TRBJ1-5; 9 bases line up with TRBD1. Germline lookup yields CDR1 GTSNPN and CDR2 SVGIG (reference sequence). The CDR3 is 13 amino acids. The junction had 4 bases not matched to a gene; V was cut back by 4 bases and J by 6 bases. The CDR3 nucleotides read TGTGCCTGGAACAGGGGGCAGGGTCAGCCCCAGCATTTT. As protein: CAWNRGQGQPQHF.

The V gene is TRBV27, the J gene TRBJ2-7; 8 bases are a match to TRBD1. V lost 5 bases, J lost 2 bases, and 2 bases stayed unmatched. CDR1 and CDR2 from the germline V gene are MNHEY and SMNVEV (reference sequence). This CDR3 comprises 13 residues. The CDR3 coding sequence is TGTGCCAGCAGTCCGGGACAGGCCTACGAGCAGTACTTC. This gives the protein CASSPGQAYEQYF.

DNA of the CDR3: TGTGCCAGCAGCTTTTGGGACACATCTTACAATGAGCAGTTCTTC. This sequence encodes CASSFWDTSYNEQFF. The chain recombines TRBV5-6 with TRBJ2-1; D possibly corresponds to TRBD1 (6 bases). The ends were cut back, 2 bases at V and 4 bases at J, with 13 bases in the middle. Looked up from germline, CDR1 is SGHDT and CDR2 is YYEEEE. This CDR3 is 15 amino acids long.

This clone has a handful of counts. The V call is TRBV6-1, the J call TRBJ2-7; D call uncertain. CDR3 length: 13 residues. V dropped 1 base and J dropped 2 bases, with 6 bases sitting between them. Germline values: CDR1 MNHNS, CDR2 SASEGT. The CDR3 here is CASSEERTYEQYF. Here the CDR3 DNA reads TGTGCCAGCAGTGAAGAGAGGACCTACGAGCAGTACTTC.

This clone was counted only a few times. The genes are TRBV6-1 and TRBJ2-2, with TRBD1 matching over 7 bases. Germline V gives CDR1 MNHNS, CDR2 SASEGT. There are 15 residues in the CDR3. J gave up 6 bases and V 7 bases, and 11 bases lay outside the gene matches. CDR3 in amino acids: CASTLTGTVSGELFF. Written as DNA, the CDR3 is TGTGCCAGCACCTTGACTGGGACAGTCTCCGGGGAGCTGTTTTTT.

This clone appeared a few times. The chain is built from TRBV19 and TRBJ1-1; D may be TRBD1 (5 bases). Germline V lookup: CDR1 LNHDA, CDR2 SQIVND (reference sequence). The CDR3 runs to 13 residues. The V end was cut by 7 bases, the J end by 7 bases, with 16 bases between. Here the CDR3 reads CASIGAVEIEAFF. DNA for the CDR3: TGTGCCAGTATTGGGGCGGTTGAAATTGAAGCTTTCTTT.

The rearrangement uses TRBV29-1 and TRBJ2-7; D unresolved. CDR3 length: 10 residues. Germline assignment: CDR1 SQVTM and CDR2 ANQGSEA. V gave up 5 bases and J gave up 3 bases, with 5 bases separating them. The CDR3 nucleotides are TGCAGCGTTAGGGTCTACGAGCAGTACTTC. Amino acid sequence: CSVRVYEQYF.

This clone was observed a few times. CDR3 in amino acids: CASTGVGAEGNQPQHF. The CDR3 DNA reads TGTGCCAGCACTGGGGTTGGGGCGGAAGGCAATCAGCCCCAGCATTTT. The J gene is TRBJ1-5, the V gene TRBV2; weak D call: TRBD1 (5 bases). Trimming left V 7 bases short and J 2 bases short, with 18 bases between. Germline CDR1 and CDR2: SNHLY and FYNNEI. CDR3 size: 16 residues.

This clone was observed a few times. This sequence joins TRBV9 and TRBJ1-4; 7 nucleotides line up with TRBD1. V lost 0 bases, J lost 2 bases, and 4 bases stayed unmatched. CDR3 length equals 16 residues. Germline V gene sequence: CDR1 SGDLS, CDR2 YYNGEE. The CDR3 loop is CASSVGRGETNEKLFF. CDR3 bases: TGTGCCAGCAGCGTAGGCAGGGGGGAGACTAATGAAAAACTGTTTTTT.

The chain employs TRBV19 and TRBJ2-6, with D possibly being TRBD1 (7 bases). The CDR3 loop spans 17 amino acids. CDR1 and CDR2 (germline): LNHDA, SQIVND (reference sequence). Deletions cut 5 bases from V and 0 bases from J, with 14 bases between. The CDR3 is CASSAGQLYSGANVLTF. In DNA, the CDR3 is TGTGCCAGTAGTGCGGGACAGCTTTACTCTGGGGCCAACGTCCTGACTTTC.

A few counts support this clone. The chain recombines TRBV4-3 with TRBJ2-7; D unclear. Germline values: CDR1 LGHNA, CDR2 YSLEER. V lost 4 bases, J lost 2 bases, and 12 bases lay in between. This CDR3 contains 14 residues. The CDR3 loop reads CASSLATTAYEQYF. CDR3 DNA sequence: TGCGCCAGCAGCCTCGCTACCACGGCCTACGAGCAGTACTTC.

Points on this clone: Other DNA variants within this sample encode the same CDR3. V is TRBV27 and J is TRBJ2-7; TRBD1 matches 7 bases. The germline V gene encodes CDR1 MNHEY and CDR2 SMNVEV (reference sequence). CDR3 size: 13 residues. V shed 3 bases, J shed 3 bases, and the junction held 2 bases outside the gene matches. The CDR3 sequence: CASSLRTGYEQYF. In DNA, the CDR3 is TGTGCCAGCAGTTTGCGGACAGGCTACGAGCAGTACTTC.

This clone was detected a few times. The V call is TRBV4-3, the J call TRBJ2-3, with TRBD2 identical over 8 bases. The CDR3 loop spans 16 amino acids. The ends lost 0 bases at V and 5 bases at J; junction bases unmatched: 7. CDR1 LGHNA and CDR2 YSLEER come from the germline V gene. CDR3 nucleotides: TGCGCCAGCAGCCAAGAACCAGCGGGAGTACGAGATACGCAGTATTTT. It translates to CASSQEPAGVRDTQYF.

V gene TRBV4-1 combines with J gene TRBJ1-3; D unresolved. The V gene lost 0 bases and the J gene lost 0 bases, with 6 bases spanning the gap. CDR3 length equals 15 residues. The germline CDR1 and CDR2 sequences are MGHRA and YSYEKL. The CDR3 protein is CASSQEQFSGNTIYF. CDR3 DNA: TGCGCCAGCAGCCAAGAACAGTTCTCTGGAAACACCATATATTTT.

This clone came up once. V gene TRBV15 combines with J gene TRBJ2-3; 8 bases are shared with TRBD2. In germline, CDR1 is LNHNV, CDR2 YYDKDF (reference sequence). Unmatched junction bases numbered 6, after V lost 1 base and J lost 0 bases. This CDR3 region has 17 residues. The CDR3 DNA sequence: TGTGCCACCAGCAGAGTGCCAGCGGGAGATAGCACAGATACGCAGTATTTT. This codes for CATSRVPAGDSTDTQYF.

The chain recombines TRBV7-9 with TRBJ2-7, with D possibly matching TRBD1 (6 bases). Trimming stripped 5 bases from V and 6 bases from J, with 17 bases between. CDR1 and CDR2 (germline): SEHNR, FQNEAQ (reference sequence). This CDR3 region has 14 residues. CDR3: CASSPILSDSEQYF. DNA of the CDR3: TGTGCCAGCAGCCCAATTCTTTCGGACAGCGAGCAGTACTTC.

J is TRBJ2-7 and V is TRBV9; TRBD1 matches 9 bases. The junction had 7 bases not matched to a gene; V was cut back by 0 bases and J by 3 bases. The CDR3 has 16 residues. Germline V CDR1 and CDR2: SGDLS, YYNGEE. In DNA, the CDR3 is TGTGCCAGCAGCGTAGCTACGACAGGGGGAGTCTACGAGCAGTACTTC. It is translated as CASSVATTGGVYEQYF.

This clone was recorded a few times. V usage is TRBV27 and J usage is TRBJ2-5; 7 bases agree with TRBD1. Germline CDR1 and CDR2: MNHEY and SMNVEV (reference sequence). The V segment lost 2 bases and the J segment 3 bases; nucleotides outside the gene matches: 3. The CDR3 is 14 amino acids. In nucleotides, the CDR3 is TGTGCCAGCAGTTTAGGACAGGCTAAAGAGACCCAGTACTTC. Its protein product is CASSLGQAKETQYF.

This clone was detected only a few times. The chain recombines TRBV19 with TRBJ2-7; D is perhaps TRBD1 or TRBD2 (6 bases each). This CDR3 is 19 amino acids long. The V gene lost 4 bases and the J gene lost 7 bases, with 32 bases spanning the gap. Germline V gives CDR1 LNHDA, CDR2 SQIVND (reference sequence). The chain's CDR3 is CASSTFMEGERYRQREQYF. As DNA, the CDR3 is TGTGCCAGTAGTACCTTCATGGAGGGGGAGCGGTATCGACAGAGGGAGCAGTACTTC.

The rearrangement uses TRBV6-1 and TRBJ2-7; TRBD1 agrees at 8 bases. CDR3 length: 16 residues. Trimming removed 0 bases from V and 1 base from J; junction bases left unmatched: 5. Germline lookup yields CDR1 MNHNS and CDR2 SASEGT. The CDR3 coding sequence is TGTGCCAGCAGTGAAGCGCAGGGGGCGGCATCCTACGAGCAGTACTTC. It codes for CASSEAQGAASYEQYF.